This section outlines one TCR beta chain sequence together with its context. The antigen is not known. The data were obtained in a study of post-analysis software for immune sequencing data. Study-wide findings and caveats: By F measure, strong co-clustering occurred among samples prepared in the same batch. Comparison of patients with controls showed roughly five TRBV segments more frequent in patients, TRBV5-6, TRBV5-1 and TRBV20-1 among them.

The germline CDR1 and CDR2 sequences are SNHLY and FYNNEI. V was cut by 0 bases and J by 11 bases, with 19 bases left in between. The CDR3 sequence is 15 residues long. Every TCR beta cDNA library bore unique molecular identifiers. The yield from around 1 to 10 million T cells was around 500,000 cDNA molecules in total. Using its own MiXCR run on the PCR reads, TCRdb lists one record per CDR3 protein. The sample holds 750,000 to 900,000 distinct CDR3 sequences, around 42% seen once. Sequencing was done on a sample of blood. The rearrangement uses TRBV2 and TRBJ1-1, with a weak D call TRBD1 (5 bases). The receptor was derived from a girl aged 10-17 years with multiple sclerosis. The CDR3 DNA sequence: TGTGCCAGCAGTGAAGCGGGAGGGGTTCTTCGAGAGGCTTTCTTT. Protein: CASSEAGGVLREAFF.